These T cell receptor beta chains were read from a single sample in a study of early T cells in non-severe SARS-CoV-2 infection. One entry per CDR3 protein, called by TCRdb with MiXCR from the 5' RACE reads. Of tens of thousands of distinct CDR3 sequences listed, over 10% were seen once; the top ten hold around 2.4%. The sequenced sample consisted of whole blood. These receptors were obtained from an adult who was a healthcare worker with PCR-confirmed SARS-CoV-2 infection or an uninfected control (not recorded which). CDR3s include the opening cysteine and the closing phenylalanine or tryptophan. The D gene is left open where the match is weak. Part of the rows lack a size; the others show once, few, many or a class for expanded clones.

V: TRBV12-3/TRBV12-4
size: once
D: -
J: TRBJ2-2
DNA: TGTGCCAGCAGTTTGTTCCGGCGGGACAAGTTGTTTTTT
CDR3: CASSLFRRDKLFF

V: TRBV12-3/TRBV12-4
size: many
D: TRBD1
J: TRBJ2-1
DNA: TGTGCCAGCAGTTTAGCGCATGGGGCAGGGGGCAGTGAGCAGTTCTTC
CDR3: CASSLAHGAGGSEQFF

V: TRBV7-3
size: many
D: -
J: TRBJ1-2
DNA: TGTGCCAGCAGCAAGCAGACAGCTAACTATGGCTACACCTTC
CDR3: CASSKQTANYGYTF

V: TRBV24-1
size: -
D: -
J: TRBJ2-7
DNA: TGTGCCACCAGTGTGCCGGGGGCGCCGGAGCAGTACTTC
CDR3: CATSVPGAPEQYF

V: TRBV11-3
size: few
D: -
J: TRBJ2-2
DNA: TGTGCCAGCAGCTTACGGGGGGCGCCCGGGGAGCTGTTTTTT
CDR3: CASSLRGAPGELFF

V: TRBV11-2
size: many
D: TRBD1
J: TRBJ2-1
DNA: TGTGCCAGCACCAGGACAGGGGCAGAGTACAATGAGCAGTTCTTC
CDR3: CASTRTGAEYNEQFF

V: TRBV12-3/TRBV12-4
size: many
D: TRBD2
J: TRBJ2-3
DNA: TGTGCCAGCCTGGATGCGGGGGGTCCCTTCACAGATACGCAGTATTTT
CDR3: CASLDAGGPFTDTQYF

V: TRBV6-2/TRBV6-3
size: -
D: -
J: TRBJ2-3
DNA: TGTGCCAGCAGTTACATTTCAGATACGCAGTATTTT
CDR3: CASSYISDTQYF

V: TRBV5-1
size: many
D: TRBD2
J: TRBJ2-1
DNA: TGCGCCAGCAGCTTGGGGACTAGCGGGGGTCCCGGGGGAAACAATGAGCAGTTCTTC
CDR3: CASSLGTSGGPGGNNEQFF

V: TRBV7-9
size: few
D: TRBD2
J: TRBJ2-3
DNA: TGTGCCAGCGCCGACGGGGGGGCCGTAGATACGCAGTATTTT
CDR3: CASADGGAVDTQYF

V: TRBV3-1
size: many
D: -
J: TRBJ1-2
DNA: TGTGCCAGCAGCCAAGAGGGAGTGTCCTTCGGGGGCTACACCTTC
CDR3: CASSQEGVSFGGYTF

V: TRBV10-2
size: few
D: -
J: TRBJ2-5
DNA: TGCGCCAGCAGTGAGTCTCCGGAGACCCAGTACTTC
CDR3: CASSESPETQYF

V: TRBV11-3
size: few
D: -
J: TRBJ1-1
DNA: TGTGCCAGCAGCTCAAGACAGGCAATGAACACTGAAGCTTTCTTT
CDR3: CASSSRQAMNTEAFF

V: TRBV19
size: -
D: -
J: TRBJ2-1
DNA: TGTGCCAGTAGTTCCCAGGGATCCCGGAATGAGCAGTTCTTC
CDR3: CASSSQGSRNEQFF

V: TRBV2
size: many
D: -
J: TRBJ1-2
DNA: TGTGCCAGCAGGGCCCTAGGGGCCGGTTATGGCTACACCTTC
CDR3: CASRALGAGYGYTF

V: TRBV3-1
size: many
D: TRBD1
J: TRBJ1-3
DNA: TGTGCCAGCAGCCAGGGGACAGGAGGAAACACCATATATTTT
CDR3: CASSQGTGGNTIYF

V: TRBV9
size: many
D: -
J: TRBJ2-3
DNA: TGTGCCAGCAGCGTAGGGGGCGGTCCGACAGATACGCAGTATTTT
CDR3: CASSVGGGPTDTQYF

V: TRBV9
size: many
D: TRBD1
J: TRBJ1-6
DNA: TGTGCCAGCAGCGTAGGACAGGGGTGGGAGTCACCCCTCCACTTT
CDR3: CASSVGQGWESPLHF

V: TRBV6-1
size: many
D: -
J: TRBJ1-4
DNA: TGTGCCAGCAGCCGGACCCGGGAATACGAAAAACTGTTTTTT
CDR3: CASSRTREYEKLFF

V: TRBV6-6
size: -
D: -
J: TRBJ1-5
DNA: TGTGCCAGCAGTTACACCTTTAATCAGCCCCAGCATTTT
CDR3: CASSYTFNQPQHF

V: TRBV10-3
size: -
D: -
J: TRBJ1-2
DNA: TGTGCCATCAGTGAGTCGACTCGGGGAGAAAACTATGGCTACACCTTC
CDR3: CAISESTRGENYGYTF

V: TRBV27
size: few
D: TRBD2
J: TRBJ2-3
DNA: TGTGCCAGCAGTTTGATAGCGGGGGGGCCTTCGGGAGATACGCAGTATTTT
CDR3: CASSLIAGGPSGDTQYF